This T cell receptor beta chain was captured by sequencing in a study of Ad26.COV2.S vaccination and SARS-CoV-2 variants. Study information: Donor got 5x10^10 or 1x10^11 viral particles of Ad26.COV2.S.

The treatment: roughly 18 received Ad26.COV2.S at low or high dose, single or two shots; a few received placebo; per-sample allocation not given. Samples analyzed were those drawn on day 63 after the first vaccine or placebo injection. Expression of Wuhan-strain SARS-CoV-2 spike came from the Ad26 vector that formed the vaccine. Per the germline V gene, CDR1 is KGHSH and CDR2 is LQKENI. The CDR3 contains 16 residues. The trim removed 3 bases at V and 4 bases at J, leaving 12 bases unmatched. The assay was immunoSEQ multiplex PCR, and TCRdb's table has in-frame clones only and misses some. The sample lists about 350,000 clones, about nine tenths occurring once. The table lists this clone with a few counts.

The chain links TRBV18 to TRBJ2-7; TRBD2 agrees at 7 bases. The material sequenced was peripheral blood, taken in a trial of Ad26.COV2.S vaccine versus placebo. The TCR was taken from a person aged 18-65 years who received the Ad26.COV2.S COVID-19 vaccine or a placebo. The CDR3 here is CASSPPPRGSRYEQYF. Here the CDR3 DNA reads TGTGCCAGCTCACCCCCCCCACGCGGGAGTCGGTACGAGCAGTACTTC.